This passage covers 18 T cell receptor beta chains from one sample sequenced in a study of T cells in Graves' hyperthyroidism and ophthalmopathy. Amplified TCR beta CDR3 regions came from RNA transcripts. In the first-round RT-PCR of the TCR CDR3, the HTBI primer set was used. MiXCR was run by TCRdb on the multiplex PCR reads, yielding one entry per CDR3 protein. This sample yields some 350,000 distinct CDR3 sequences, of which 15% to 20% are seen a single time; around 3.6% belongs to the top ten. Material: blood. These receptors came from a woman between 18 and 30 years old with Graves' hyperthyroidism.

This clonotype came up many times. This chain's CDR3 is CASNNQRGVSGANVLTF. Here the CDR3 DNA reads TGTGCCAGCAACAACCAGAGAGGGGTTTCTGGGGCCAACGTCCTGACTTTC. J is TRBJ2-6 and V is TRBV6-4; tentatively, D is TRBD1 or TRBD2 (5 bases each). The CDR3 is 17 amino acids. Trimming removed 7 bases from V and 1 base from J, with 17 bases in between. Germline-derived CDR1 and CDR2 are MRHNA and SNTAGT.

This clonotype was detected once. The chain carries TRBV12-3 or TRBV12-4 and TRBJ2-7; D perhaps matches TRBD2 (6 bases). The CDR3 consists of 15 residues. V dropped 5 bases and J dropped 0 bases, with 14 bases sitting between them. The CDR3 loop reads CASSHRLAVSYEQYF. The CDR3, as DNA: TGTGCCAGCAGTCATAGATTAGCGGTCTCCTACGAGCAGTACTTC.

Ten or more counts support this clonotype. This sequence joins TRBV4-1 and TRBJ1-1; 8 positions match TRBD1. CDR1 MGHRA and CDR2 YSYEKL come from the germline V gene. With 4 bases clipped from V and 6 bases from J, the junction kept 10 bases outside the gene matches. The CDR3 contains 15 residues. CDR3 sequence (DNA): TGCGCCAGCAGCCGGGCGCAGGGGGCAGGAGCTGAAGCTTTCTTT. This encodes CASSRAQGAGAEAFF.

This clonotype appeared many times. The chain has TRBV6-2 or TRBV6-3 and TRBJ1-5, with D unresolved. The CDR3 length is 13 residues. Trimming took off 6 bases at V and 2 bases at J, with 8 bases between the two ends. Germline V gene lookup returns CDR1 MNHEY and CDR2 SVGEGT. The chain's CDR3 is CASRRPGNQPQHF. CDR3 in DNA: TGTGCCAGCAGGCGGCCTGGCAATCAGCCCCAGCATTTT.

This chain links TRBV12-3 or TRBV12-4 with TRBJ1-1; D remains ambiguous. The CDR3 is made up of 14 amino acids. The V end was cut by 5 bases, the J end by 2 bases, with 12 bases between. The CDR3 DNA follows: TGTGCCAGCAGTCTCTACCAAGTAAACACTGAAGCTTTCTTT. Amino acid sequence: CASSLYQVNTEAFF.

This clonotype was seen many times. The chain uses TRBV15 and TRBJ1-1, with D possibly matching TRBD1 (5 bases). The CDR3 spans 15 residues. Deletions cut 4 bases from V and 10 bases from J, with 22 bases between. Germline CDR1 reads LNHNV; CDR2 reads YYDKDF (reference sequence). Here the CDR3 reads CATSTSRDPLRGAFF. For the CDR3, the DNA is TGTGCCACCAGCACTAGCCGGGACCCCCTAAGAGGAGCTTTCTTT.

This clonotype was detected only a few times. This chain joins TRBV4-1 and TRBJ2-2; D possibly corresponds to TRBD2 (5 bases). CDR3 length: 17 residues. Trimming cost V 0 bases and J 7 bases, with 18 bases left between them. CDR1 is MGHRA and CDR2 is YSYEKL in the germline V gene. The CDR3 sequence is CASSQEWTGSLGGELFF. CDR3 sequence (DNA): TGCGCCAGCAGCCAAGAGTGGACGGGGTCCCTAGGCGGGGAGCTGTTTTTT.

This clonotype was detected many times. The chain carries TRBV20-1 and TRBJ2-7, with TRBD1 matching over 7 bases. The V gene end was trimmed by 6 bases and the J gene end by 0 bases; junction bases not matched to a gene: 8. The CDR3 length is 14 residues. Germline V lookup: CDR1 DFQATT, CDR2 SNEGSKA (reference sequence). The CDR3 DNA is TGCAGTGCCAACAGGGGCTTTCCCTCCTACGAGCAGTACTTC. Amino acid sequence: CSANRGFPSYEQYF.

At least ten counts were recorded for this clonotype. The chain joins TRBV19 to TRBJ1-1; D remains unclear. The CDR3 loop spans 12 amino acids. Germline V CDR1 and CDR2: LNHDA, SQIVND (reference sequence). Trimming left V 7 bases short and J 1 base short, with 7 bases between. DNA for the CDR3: TGTGCCAGTAAGGAACAGAACACTGAAGCTTTCTTT. This sequence encodes CASKEQNTEAFF.

The chain has TRBV18 and TRBJ1-1; D may be TRBD1 (6 bases). The CDR3 covers 16 residues. The V end was cut by 3 bases, the J end by 0 bases, with 14 bases between. Germline V CDR1 and CDR2: KGHSH, LQKENI. The CDR3 is CASSPSQGFMNTEAFF. For the CDR3, the DNA is TGTGCCAGCTCACCTTCACAGGGATTCATGAACACTGAAGCTTTCTTT. The complete variable domain, with remaining parts taken from reference TRBV18 and TRBJ1-1, reads NAGVMQNPRHLVRRRGQEARLRCSPMKGHSHVYWYRQLPEEGLKFMVYLQKENIIDESGMPKERFSAEFPKEGPSILRIQQVVRGDSAAYFCASSPSQGFMNTEAFFGQGTRLTVV.

This clonotype was picked up many times. The chain carries TRBV28 and TRBJ2-5; D remains unclear. This CDR3 region has 14 residues. The V end was cut by 0 bases, the J end by 5 bases, with 10 bases between. Germline-derived CDR1 and CDR2 are MDHEN and SYDVKM. The DNA of the CDR3 is TGTGCCAGCAGTTTATGGGCCCCTACGGAGACCCAGTACTTC. Amino acids: CASSLWAPTETQYF. Drawing the rest from reference TRBV28 and TRBJ2-5, the complete variable domain is DVKVTQSSRYLVKRTGEKVFLECVQDMDHENMFWYRQDPGLGLRLIYFSYDVKMKEKGDIPEGYSVSREKKERFSLILESASTNQTSMYLCASSLWAPTETQYFGPGTRLLVL.

In its sample, this clonotype was seen many times. The J gene is TRBJ2-7, the V gene TRBV10-3; D may be TRBD1 (6 bases). Trimming cost V 6 bases and J 1 base, with 10 bases left between them. Germline V gives CDR1 ENHRY, CDR2 SYGVKD. The CDR3 contains 13 residues. CDR3 amino acids: CAIRQGGSYEQYF. The CDR3 DNA reads as TGTGCCATCAGGCAAGGGGGTTCCTACGAGCAGTACTTC.

This clonotype was recorded a few times. This chain joins TRBV18 and TRBJ2-5; D unresolved. V lost 3 bases to trimming and J lost 1 base, with 6 bases between them. The CDR3 spans 13 residues. Germline V lookup: CDR1 KGHSH, CDR2 LQKENI. The CDR3 nucleotides are TGTGCCAGCTCACCTAAGGTCCAAGAGACCCAGTACTTC. This sequence encodes CASSPKVQETQYF.

The sample holds many counts of this clonotype. This chain connects TRBV13 to TRBJ1-2; D not resolved. V was shortened by 5 bases and J by 7 bases, with 11 bases between the two germline ends. Germline V gives CDR1 PRHDT, CDR2 FYEKMQ (reference sequence). The CDR3 runs 12 residues. The CDR3 DNA sequence: TGTGCCAGCAGCGCGGGGTTGCCTGGCTACACCTTC. As protein: CASSAGLPGYTF.

The rearrangement uses TRBV6-2 or TRBV6-3 and TRBJ1-2; 8 bases are a match to TRBD1. The V and J ends lost 4 bases and 6 bases, in that order; junction bases with no gene match: 10. CDR1 and CDR2 from the germline V gene are MNHEY and SVGEGT. This CDR3 has 15 residues. The CDR3 nucleotides read TGTGCCAGCAGTTTCCGGACAGGGTGGAAGGATGGCTACACCTTC. Protein: CASSFRTGWKDGYTF.

This clonotype was seen many times. The chain joins TRBV6-2 or TRBV6-3 to TRBJ2-7, with D possibly TRBD2 on 5 matching bases. V gave up 2 bases and J gave up 3 bases, with 8 bases separating them. The germline V gene has CDR1 MNHEY and CDR2 SVGEGT. The CDR3 covers 13 residues. The DNA of the CDR3 is TGTGCCAGCAGTTACGGAGGAAACTACGAGCAGTACTTC. As protein: CASSYGGNYEQYF.

This rearrangement joins TRBV2 to TRBJ2-7; 9 nucleotides line up with TRBD1. Trimming took 4 bases from V and 2 from J; bases not matched to a gene: 6. The CDR3 consists of 15 residues. Germline V CDR1 and CDR2: SNHLY, FYNNEI. CDR3 protein: CASSANWDRAYEQYF. The CDR3 DNA follows: TGTGCCAGCAGTGCCAACTGGGACAGGGCCTACGAGCAGTACTTC.

This clonotype was observed a few times. This chain joins TRBV20-1 and TRBJ1-5; D gene ambiguous. The length of the CDR3 is 13 residues. Germline loops: CDR1 DFQATT, CDR2 SNEGSKA (reference sequence). V was trimmed by 0 bases and J by 7 bases, leaving 10 bases between them. In DNA, the CDR3 is TGCAGTGCTAGAGAGGAGGGCCGGCAGCCCCAGCATTTT. Translation: CSAREEGRQPQHF.